This entry lists 32 T cell receptor delta chains sequenced from one sample in a study of gamma-delta chains in newborns, infants, children. TCRdb re-analyzed the reads via CATT. The sample shows some 8,300 delta-chain clones, about 1.5% of them seen only once. Sequenced sample: blood. These receptors were taken from a child who was a newborn, infant or young child, either healthy, febrile or measles-vaccinated (not recorded which).

Turning to this clone: This may be a read error: a much more frequent sequence differs by one nucleotide. Different DNA sequences within this sample yield the same CDR3. The CDR3 is CACDTVTGGPSWDTRQMFF. The CDR3 bases are TGTGCCTGCGACACCGTCACTGGGGGCCCCTCCTGGGACACCCGACAGATGTTTTTC. The rearrangement joins TRDV2 to TRDJ3, with 8 bases fitting TRDD3. The germline V gene has CDR1 GEAIGNYY and CDR2 EKD. The CDR3 runs to 19 residues.

This clone was observed a few times. The protein held in TCRdb is that of a much larger clone and does not match this DNA's translation at residue 3, likely because of a read error; the protein shown is translated from the DNA. V gene TRDV2 combines with J gene TRDJ3; 11 positions match TRDD3. The CDR3 has 19 amino acids. Per germline, CDR1 GEAIGNYY and CDR2 EKD. The CDR3 nucleotides read TGTGCCCGTGACTCTCTACTGGGGGATAAATCCTGGGACACCCGACAGATGTTTTTC. As protein: CARDSLLGDKSWDTRQMFF.

Comments on this clone: This may stem from a read error, because a much larger clone lies one nucleotide away. This sequence joins TRDV1 and TRDJ1; maybe TRDD3 (6 bases). With 0 bases removed from V and 0 bases from J, the gap between germline ends came to 32 bases. The CDR3 runs 23 residues. Germline V CDR1 and CDR2: TSWWSYY, QGS. In DNA form, the CDR3 reads TGTGCTCTTGGGGAACTTTCCTCCCAAGGGTGTGGGGGTAGACAGGGGTACACCGATAAACTCATCTTT. Encoded protein: CALGELSSQGCGGRQGYTDKLIF.

This clone is termed medium-sized. Different DNA sequences within this sample yield the same CDR3. The CDR3, as DNA: TGTGCCTGTGACAAAGGAGCCTATTGGGGGATTCCCTCTTTGACAGCACAACTCTTCTTT. This gives the protein CACDKGAYWGIPSLTAQLFF. The chain has TRDV2 and TRDJ2; TRDD3 matches at 8 bases. Trimming removed 2 bases from V and 0 bases from J; junction bases left unmatched: 16. CDR3 length: 20 residues. CDR1 is GEAIGNYY and CDR2 is EKD in the germline V gene.

Comment on this clone: Given a much more abundant clone one base away, this may be a read error. At the DNA level, this CDR3 is encoded by other sequences in the same sample as well. The chain links TRDV2 to TRDJ3, with 12 nucleotides matching TRDD3. The CDR3 sequence is 18 residues long. The V gene's germline CDR1 is GEAIGNYY and CDR2 EKD. For the CDR3, the DNA is TGCGCCTGTGACATACTGGGGGATACTTCCTGGGACACCCGACAGATGTTTTTC. Translated: CACDILGDTSWDTRQMFF.

In its sample, this clone was seen a few times. The protein recorded in TCRdb matches a much larger clone and deviates from this DNA's translation at residue 14, suggesting a read error; the protein here is obtained by translating the DNA. V gene TRDV1 combines with J gene TRDJ1; the D is unclear. The CDR3 has 17 residues. In germline, CDR1 is TSWWSYY, CDR2 QGS. Trimming took 0 bases from V and 10 from J, leaving 24 bases between them. CDR3 DNA sequence: TGTGCTCTTGGGGAACTAGTCAAGGATCCTCGTACGGGAAGACTCATCTTT. Protein sequence: CALGELVKDPRTGRLIF.

Worth noting for this clone: A clone one base away is much larger, so this may be a read error. Other DNA sequences in this specimen translate into the identical CDR3. The V call is TRAV29/DV5, the J call TRDJ1; TRDD3 agrees at 9 bases. V lost 3 bases and J lost 3; bases outside the gene matches: 36. The CDR3 is 24 residues long. CDR1 and CDR2 (germline): NSMFDY, ISSIKDK. The CDR3 DNA sequence: TGTGCAGCAAAGAAGGGGAGTGATGATCGTCGGTTCCTGCTTGAGTGGGGGATAGCCGATAAACTCATCTTT. Residues: CAAKKGSDDRRFLLEWGIADKLIF. The whole variable domain, remainder taken from reference TRAV29/DV5 and TRDJ1, is DQQVKQNSPSLSVQEGRISILNCDYTNSMFDYFLWYKKYPAEGPTFLISISSIKDKNEDGRFTVFLNKSAKHLSLHIVPSQPGDSAVYFCAAKKGSDDRRFLLEWGIADKLIFGKGTRVTVEP.

Ten or more counts support this clone. Different DNA sequences within this sample yield the same CDR3. The V gene is TRDV1, the J gene TRDJ1; the D gene is possibly TRDD2 (6 bases). There are 16 residues in the CDR3. Trimming left V 3 bases short and J 4 bases short, with 18 bases between. Germline assignment: CDR1 TSWWSYY and CDR2 QGS. The CDR3 loop reads CALGDPFPQGDDKLIF. CDR3 coding DNA: TGTGCTCTTGGGGACCCCTTCCCTCAAGGGGACGATAAACTCATCTTT.

This clone was observed a few times. The protein that TCRdb holds for this DNA derives from a much larger clone and differs from the translated DNA at residue 17, which likely indicates a read error; the protein shown here is translated from the DNA. The chain carries TRDV2 and TRDJ1, with 10 bases matching TRDD3. Germline lookup yields CDR1 GEAIGNYY and CDR2 EKD. There are 19 residues in the CDR3. The CDR3 coding sequence is TGTGCCTGTGACACCGAATACTGGGGGATCTCCAGCTACACCGATAAACCCATCTTT. It specifies CACDTEYWGISSYTDKPIF.

A few counts support this clone. This clone may be a read error of a much larger clone one base away. Other DNA sequences in this sample translate to the same CDR3. V gene TRDV1 combines with J gene TRDJ1, with TRDD3 identical over 9 bases. Germline assignment: CDR1 TSWWSYY and CDR2 QGS. The CDR3 is made up of 16 amino acids. The V segment lost 8 bases and the J segment 9 bases; nucleotides outside the gene matches: 19. CDR3 loop: CALLPGRTGGYPQLIF. The DNA for the CDR3 is TGTGCTCTTCTCCCAGGCAGAACCGGGGGATACCCGCAACTCATCTTT.

Comments on this clone: TCRdb shows a much larger clone's protein in place of this DNA's translation, and the two differ at residue 14, likely through a read error; the protein shown is translated from the DNA. The chain is built from TRDV1 and TRDJ1, with 7 bases identical to TRDD3. The CDR3 has 19 amino acids. The V gene end was trimmed by 5 bases and the J gene end by 3 bases; junction bases not matched to a gene: 21. CDR1 and CDR2 from the germline V gene are TSWWSYY and QGS. The CDR3 sequence: CALGPRRSPLGFYADKLIF. The DNA of the CDR3 is TGTGCTCTTGGGCCTCGCCGATCCCCACTGGGGTTTTACGCCGATAAACTCATCTTT.

This clone is medium-sized. Other nucleotide sequences from this sample produce the same CDR3. This chain joins TRDV2 and TRDJ1; maybe TRDD3 (5 bases). V was cut by 3 bases and J by 0 bases, with 13 bases left in between. Germline loops: CDR1 GEAIGNYY, CDR2 EKD. This CDR3 contains 15 residues. The CDR3 spells CACDPVGKDTDKLIF. CDR3 nucleotide sequence: TGTGCCTGTGACCCGGTGGGGAAAGACACCGATAAACTCATCTTT.

In this sample, this clone turned up a few times. This rearrangement joins TRDV1 to TRDJ1; D is perhaps TRDD2 or TRDD3 (5 bases each). The length of the CDR3 is 21 residues. Per germline, CDR1 TSWWSYY and CDR2 QGS. Between the trimmed V and J ends, which lost 4 bases and 3 bases, there was a span of 33 bases. DNA of the CDR3: TGTGCTCTTGGGGGGATCCTTCTACCAGACCGACGATACTCAGGGGCCGATAAACTCATCTTT. Translating it yields CALGGILLPDRRYSGADKLIF.

This clone was seen more than once but under ten times. This could be a read error, since a much larger clone is one nucleotide away. Other DNA variants within this sample encode the same CDR3. The V call is TRDV1, the J call TRDJ1; D gene unclear. The length of the CDR3 is 14 residues. Germline CDR1 and CDR2: TSWWSYY and QGS. This CDR3 reads CALGEPLYTDKLIF. CDR3 in DNA: TGTGCTCTTGGGGAACCCCTATACACCGATAAGCTCATCTTT.

In its sample, this clone is large (0.1 to 1%). This sample also contains other DNA sequences that code for the same CDR3. The chain carries TRDV2 and TRDJ1; TRDD3 agrees at 10 bases. The CDR3 loop spans 14 amino acids. The germline gives CDR1 GEAIGNYY, CDR2 EKD. Germline trimming cut 1 base from V and 4 bases from J; bases unmatched to any gene: 2. CDR3 DNA: TGTGCCTGTGACACTGGGGGATACAACGATAAACTCATCTTT. As protein: CACDTGGYNDKLIF.

This rearrangement joins TRDV1 to TRDJ1; TRDD3 matches 13 bases. This CDR3 has 23 amino acids. The V gene end was trimmed by 2 bases and the J gene end by 0 bases; junction bases not matched to a gene: 21. Germline V gene sequence: CDR1 TSWWSYY, CDR2 QGS. In DNA, the CDR3 is TGTGCTCTTGGGGAATTTCCGGACCTACCTACTGGGGGATACGCGGTAAACACCGATAAACTCATCTTT. This translates into CALGEFPDLPTGGYAVNTDKLIF.

This clone was counted between two and nine times. A much larger clone sits a single nucleotide away, making a read error possible. Other DNA sequences in the same sample also yield this CDR3. The genes are TRDV2 and TRDJ3; 8 nucleotides align to TRDD3. The CDR3 length is 19 residues. Germline lookup yields CDR1 GEAIGNYY and CDR2 EKD. The J segment lost 1 base and the V segment lost 2 bases, leaving 9 bases of the junction unmatched. CDR3 coding DNA: TGTGCCTGTGACAGAACTGGGGGCCCGAGTTCCTGGGACACCCGACAGATGTTTTTC. Translating gives CACDRTGGPSSWDTRQMFF.

This clone was observed a few times. Different DNA sequences within this sample yield the same CDR3. The chain is built from TRDV1 and TRDJ1; D perhaps matches TRDD3 (5 bases). Germline V CDR1 and CDR2: TSWWSYY, QGS. Trimming took 0 bases from V and 5 from J, leaving 19 bases between them. This CDR3 has 17 amino acids. CDR3 amino acids: CALGELYDGTRGDKLIF. The CDR3 region has the DNA TGTGCTCTTGGGGAACTGTACGACGGTACTAGGGGGGATAAACTCATCTTT.

As for this clone: Other DNA sequences from this sample encode an identical CDR3 as well. V is TRDV1 and J is TRDJ1, with TRDD3 matching over 11 bases. The CDR3 is made up of 21 amino acids. Germline V gene lookup returns CDR1 TSWWSYY and CDR2 QGS. Trimming took 1 base from V and 1 from J; bases not matched to a gene: 17. The CDR3 sequence is CALGEPPQDRTGGYGTDKLIF. CDR3 DNA sequence: TGTGCTCTTGGGGAACCCCCCCAAGATCGTACTGGGGGATATGGCACCGATAAACTCATCTTT.

This clone turned up a few times. It may be a read error: a sequence one base away is much more abundant. The gene calls are TRAV29/DV5 and TRDJ1, with 9 positions matching TRDD3. Germline V gene data show CDR1 as NSMFDY and CDR2 as ISSIKDK. The CDR3 is 23 amino acids. DNA for the CDR3: TGTGCAGCAAGCGTCAAAACCTTCCCCATTCACGGAGGGGGATACTCCGACACCGATAAACCCATCTTT. Protein: CAASVKTFPIHGGGYSDTDKPIF.

Only a few counts were recorded for this clone. The protein TCRdb lists belongs to a much larger clone and differs from this DNA's translation at residue 7, which points to a read error; the protein shown is made from the DNA. The sample contains more than one DNA sequence encoding this CDR3. This chain connects TRDV2 to TRDJ1; D call uncertain. CDR1 is GEAIGNYY, CDR2 EKD, per germline. The CDR3 contains 15 residues. V gave up 0 bases and J gave up 0 bases, with 10 bases separating them. The CDR3 DNA sequence: TGTGCCTGTGACACCGGAGCTACGTACACCGATAAACTCATCTTT. Its translation is CACDTGATYTDKLIF.

This clone was counted between two and nine times. The TCRdb protein comes from a much larger clone and disagrees with this DNA's translation at residue 4, likely due to a read error; the protein given here is derived from the DNA. The V call is TRDV2, the J call TRDJ3; 11 bases match TRDD3. With V trimmed by 6 bases and J by 1 base, 10 bases remained unmatched. Looked up from germline, CDR1 is GEAIGNYY and CDR2 is EKD. The CDR3 consists of 19 residues. The DNA for the CDR3 is TGTGCCTGTTACTCTCTACTGGGGGATAAATCCTGGGACACCCGACAGATGTTTTTC. This encodes CACYSLLGDKSWDTRQMFF.

The chain employs TRDV1 and TRDJ1; 11 bases fit TRDD3. TCRdb gives no J gene; it was assigned here by matching the DNA to germline. Germline-derived CDR1 and CDR2 are TSWWSYY and QGS. The CDR3 is 20 amino acids. With V trimmed by 3 bases and J by 1 base, 16 bases remained unmatched. CDR3 nucleotides: TGTGCTCTTGGGGACCCTCAGGATGTGTATGGGGGATACGGCACCGATAAACTCATCTTT. This gives the protein CALGDPQDVYGGYGTDKLIF.

In regard to this clone: Only one base separates this from a far larger clonotype, so it likely reflects a read error. The genes are TRDV2 and TRDJ3, with 9 bases identical to TRDD3. The CDR3 contains 19 residues. Germline-derived CDR1 and CDR2 are GEAIGNYY and EKD. The CDR3 here is CACDTWGYDSSWGTRQMFF. CDR3 nucleotides: TGTGCCTGTGACACGTGGGGATACGACAGCTCCTGGGGCACCCGACAGATGTTTTTC.

The chain links TRDV1 to TRDJ1; D is possibly TRDD3 (6 bases). Per the germline V gene, CDR1 is TSWWSYY and CDR2 is QGS. The CDR3 contains 21 residues. Between the trimmed V and J ends, which lost 3 bases and 3 bases, there was a span of 32 bases. CDR3 bases: TGTGCTCTTGGGGATAATCACTTGAGGGGGCTGGGGTCTCCCGGGGCCGATAAACTCATCTTT. This translates into CALGDNHLRGLGSPGADKLIF.

Worth noting for this clone: One base away lies a much larger clone, so this may be a sequencing read error. J is TRDJ1 and V is TRDV1, with 9 bases identical to TRDD3. Germline V gene lookup returns CDR1 TSWWSYY and CDR2 QGS. The CDR3 covers 22 residues. CDR3: CALGESRPLLVLGEPYTDKLTF. CDR3 bases: TGTGCTCTTGGGGAATCACGTCCCCTTCTAGTACTGGGGGAACCGTACACCGATAAACTCACCTTT.

This clone was detected only a few times. Translating this DNA gives a protein that differs at residue 10 from the TCRdb one, which belongs to a much larger clone; a read error is likely, and the protein shown is this translation. This chain joins TRDV1 and TRDJ1; maybe TRDD3 (5 bases). In germline, CDR1 is TSWWSYY, CDR2 QGS. The germline V and J ends were trimmed by 0 bases and 3 bases, with 26 bases remaining between them. The CDR3 spans 20 residues. The CDR3 region is CALGELPSGYTHIGPDKLIF. The DNA of the CDR3 is TGTGCTCTTGGGGAACTCCCCTCGGGGTATACGCACATAGGGCCCGATAAACTCATCTTT.

This clone was recorded a few times. The protein TCRdb lists belongs to a much larger clone and differs from this DNA's translation at residue 4, which points to a read error; the protein shown is made from the DNA. The V call is TRDV1, the J call TRDJ1; 12 bases match TRDD3. Germline V gene data show CDR1 as TSWWSYY and CDR2 as QGS. J gave up 3 bases and V 8 bases, and 22 bases lay outside the gene matches. The CDR3 totals 20 residues. The CDR3 sequence: CALRGRPSYRLGDTSDKLIF. The DNA of the CDR3 is TGTGCTCTTAGGGGGCGGCCTTCCTACCGGCTGGGGGATACGTCCGATAAACTCATCTTT.

This clone is categorized as medium-sized. This sample includes further DNA sequences coding for the same CDR3. The chain has TRDV2 and TRDJ1; 12 bases map to TRDD3. The CDR3 length is 18 residues. Germline CDR1 GEAIGNYY, CDR2 EKD. V trimming: 0 bases; J trimming: 2 bases; junction bases outside the gene matches: 9. The CDR3 loop reads CACDTKSWGIRETDKLIF. The CDR3 region has the DNA TGTGCCTGTGACACCAAGAGCTGGGGGATACGCGAGACCGATAAACTCATCTTT.

Of note for this clone: TCRdb's entry gives the protein of a much larger clone, which mismatches this DNA's translation at residue 8, likely from a read error; the protein reported here is translated from the DNA. This sequence joins TRDV2 and TRDJ1; D possibly corresponds to TRDD2 (5 bases). The CDR3 is made up of 19 amino acids. V dropped 0 bases and J dropped 0 bases, with 22 bases sitting between them. Per the germline V gene, CDR1 is GEAIGNYY and CDR2 is EKD. The CDR3 bases are TGTGCCTGTGACACCGTCTGGACCTACGGGGCAAAGTACACCGATAAACTCATCTTT. This codes for CACDTVWTYGAKYTDKLIF.

By sample share, this clone is medium-sized. The sample holds other DNA sequences that translate to the same CDR3. The chain recombines TRDV2 with TRDJ1; TRDD2 aligns across 7 bases. The germline CDR1 and CDR2 sequences are GEAIGNYY and EKD. The CDR3 covers 18 residues. Trimming cost V 2 bases and J 0 bases; bases outside gene matches: 14. The CDR3 loop is CACDNSYDLLKYTDKLIF. The CDR3 nucleotides are TGTGCCTGTGACAATTCCTACGACCTTCTCAAGTACACCGATAAACTCATCTTT.

By sample share, this clone is large. Other nucleotide sequences in the sample specify the same CDR3. The chain couples TRDV2 to TRDJ3, with 9 bases lining up with TRDD3. Germline-derived CDR1 and CDR2 are GEAIGNYY and EKD. The CDR3 runs 17 residues. The ends lost 0 bases at V and 3 bases at J; junction bases unmatched: 2. The CDR3 bases are TGTGCCTGTGACACCGGTGGGGGATACTGGGACACCCGACAGATGTTTTTC. Its protein product is CACDTGGGYWDTRQMFF.